A selection of T cell receptor beta chains follows, all from one sample in a study of beta chain features in type 1 diabetes. Here immunoSEQ multiplex PCR was the method, and the copy in TCRdb shows in-frame clones only, minus some. The table includes about 640,000 clones, around 11% detected once. The specimen was naive CD4+ T cells from blood. Receptors originate from a man between 25 and 39 years old with type 1 diabetes. The CDR3 runs from the conserved cysteine through the conserved F or W. A D gene is named only where the DNA matches it firmly. The listing skips clone size in some rows; elsewhere it reads once, few, many or a size class.

v_gene: TRBV7-2; d_gene: .; j_gene: TRBJ2-7; abundance: few; CDR3nt: TGTGCCAGCAGCTTAGGGGCCGGGCAGTACTTC; CDR3aa: CASSLGAGQYF
v_gene: TRBV20-1; d_gene: .; j_gene: TRBJ2-1; abundance: few; CDR3nt: TGCAGTGCTAGCAGGGACGGGCAGTTCTTC; CDR3aa: CSASRDGQFF
v_gene: TRBV2; d_gene: TRBD1; j_gene: TRBJ2-7; abundance: few; CDR3nt: TGTGCCAGCATCCGGACCCCAGGACAGGCCCTCGAGCAGTACTTC; CDR3aa: CASIRTPGQALEQYF
v_gene: TRBV7-9; d_gene: .; j_gene: TRBJ1-1; abundance: .; CDR3nt: TGTGCCAGCAGCTTAACAGGGATGAACACTGAAGCTTTCTTT; CDR3aa: CASSLTGMNTEAFF
v_gene: TRBV11-2; d_gene: .; j_gene: TRBJ2-7; abundance: few; CDR3nt: TGTGCCAGCAGCTTAATTGCGGCACCCTACGAGCAGTACTTC; CDR3aa: CASSLIAAPYEQYF
v_gene: TRBV7-9; d_gene: .; j_gene: TRBJ2-1; abundance: few; CDR3nt: TGTGCCAGCAGCTTATTGGGCGACATTCATGAGCAGTTCTTC; CDR3aa: CASSLLGDIHEQFF
v_gene: TRBV5-6; d_gene: .; j_gene: TRBJ2-5; abundance: few; CDR3nt: TGTGCCAGCAGCTTGGTCAGGGGAGACGAGACCCAGTACTTC; CDR3aa: CASSLVRGDETQYF
v_gene: TRBV7-2; d_gene: TRBD1; j_gene: TRBJ2-7; abundance: .; CDR3nt: TGTGCCAGCAGCGCCGGGACAGGGATTGTCTACGAGCAGTACTTC; CDR3aa: CASSAGTGIVYEQYF
v_gene: TRBV6-5; d_gene: TRBD2; j_gene: TRBJ2-5; abundance: few; CDR3nt: TGTGCCACCAGAGGGGTAGCGGGGGTCCAAGAGACCCAGTACTTC; CDR3aa: CATRGVAGVQETQYF
v_gene: TRBV6-5; d_gene: .; j_gene: TRBJ2-6; abundance: .; CDR3nt: TGTGCCAGCACACTCTCTGGGGCCAACGTCCTGACTTTC; CDR3aa: CASTLSGANVLTF
v_gene: TRBV6-1; d_gene: .; j_gene: TRBJ1-6; abundance: few; CDR3nt: TGTGCCAGCAGTGAAGCTCGTAGGAGTAATTCACCCCTCCACTTT; CDR3aa: CASSEARRSNSPLHF
v_gene: TRBV29-1; d_gene: .; j_gene: TRBJ2-2; abundance: few; CDR3nt: TGCAGCGTCCAGTTATCCGGGGAGCTGTTTTTT; CDR3aa: CSVQLSGELFF
v_gene: TRBV7-2; d_gene: .; j_gene: TRBJ2-5; abundance: few; CDR3nt: TGTGCCAGCAGCGCAGGGGTACAAGAGACCCAGTACTTC; CDR3aa: CASSAGVQETQYF
v_gene: TRBV7-9; d_gene: .; j_gene: TRBJ1-6; abundance: .; CDR3nt: TGTGCCGGAACCTCAGGGAGCTCCTATAATTCACCCCTCCACTTT; CDR3aa: CAGTSGSSYNSPLHF
v_gene: TRBV7-3; d_gene: TRBD2; j_gene: TRBJ2-1; abundance: .; CDR3nt: TGTGCCAGCAGCCCAGGACTAGCGGGAGCAAATGAGCAGTTCTTC; CDR3aa: CASSPGLAGANEQFF
v_gene: TRBV23-1; d_gene: .; j_gene: TRBJ2-7; abundance: .; CDR3nt: TGCGCCAGCAGTCATCGGGACAACTCCTACGAGCAGTACTTC; CDR3aa: CASSHRDNSYEQYF
v_gene: TRBV7-9; d_gene: .; j_gene: TRBJ1-5; abundance: few; CDR3nt: TGTGCCAGCAGCTTAGAGTCGACGGCAAATCAGCCCCAGCATTTT; CDR3aa: CASSLESTANQPQHF
v_gene: TRBV10-3; d_gene: TRBD2; j_gene: TRBJ2-3; abundance: few; CDR3nt: TGTGCCATCAGTGGGACTAGCGGGGGGGAGGCAGATACGCAGTATTTT; CDR3aa: CAISGTSGGEADTQYF
v_gene: TRBV2; d_gene: TRBD1; j_gene: TRBJ1-4; abundance: few; CDR3nt: TGTGCCAGCAGTCTCTCGGGACAGCCTAATGAAAAACTGTTTTTT; CDR3aa: CASSLSGQPNEKLFF
v_gene: TRBV18; d_gene: TRBD1; j_gene: TRBJ1-5; abundance: few; CDR3nt: TGTGCCAGCTCACTTCAGGGGGATAGCAATCAGCCCCAGCATTTT; CDR3aa: CASSLQGDSNQPQHF
v_gene: TRBV5-6; d_gene: .; j_gene: TRBJ2-7; abundance: once; CDR3nt: TGTGCCAGCAGCTTGAGACAGTACGAGCAGTACTTC; CDR3aa: CASSLRQYEQYF
v_gene: TRBV2; d_gene: .; j_gene: TRBJ2-5; abundance: .; CDR3nt: TGTGCCAGCAACGAAGGGGTGGAGACCCAGTACTTC; CDR3aa: CASNEGVETQYF
v_gene: TRBV5-1; d_gene: .; j_gene: TRBJ1-4; abundance: .; CDR3nt: TGCGCCAGCACCCCCACCGGGGCGGTGTGGGAAAAACTGTTTTTT; CDR3aa: CASTPTGAVWEKLFF
v_gene: TRBV5-1; d_gene: .; j_gene: TRBJ1-3; abundance: .; CDR3nt: TGCGCCAGCTCCTCAGGTGACTCTGGAAACACCATATATTTT; CDR3aa: CASSSGDSGNTIYF
v_gene: TRBV21-1; d_gene: .; j_gene: TRBJ1-2; abundance: .; CDR3nt: TGTGCCAGGCCGAGACAGGGACACTATGGCTACACCTTC; CDR3aa: CARPRQGHYGYTF
v_gene: TRBV15; d_gene: TRBD2; j_gene: TRBJ2-1; abundance: few; CDR3nt: TGTGCCACCAGCAGAGGTGGTGGACTAGCGGGGGGTTACAATGAGCAGTTCTTC; CDR3aa: CATSRGGGLAGGYNEQFF
v_gene: TRBV7-9; d_gene: TRBD1; j_gene: TRBJ2-6; abundance: .; CDR3nt: TGTGCCAGCACGGCGACAGGGGGAGTTTTTGGGGCCAACGTCCTGACTTTC; CDR3aa: CASTATGGVFGANVLTF
v_gene: TRBV21-1; d_gene: .; j_gene: TRBJ2-5; abundance: few; CDR3nt: TGTGCCAGCAGCGAAACGGCCAGACAAGAGACCCAGTACTTC; CDR3aa: CASSETARQETQYF
v_gene: TRBV9; d_gene: .; j_gene: TRBJ1-4; abundance: .; CDR3nt: TGTGCCTGGCGTCAGGGGTTCGGAAAACTGTTTTTT; CDR3aa: CAWRQGFGKLFF
v_gene: TRBV6-5; d_gene: TRBD1; j_gene: TRBJ1-1; abundance: few; CDR3nt: TGTGCCACCGGACAGGCCTTCGGTGCTGAAGCTTTCTTT; CDR3aa: CATGQAFGAEAFF
v_gene: TRBV28; d_gene: TRBD1; j_gene: TRBJ2-7; abundance: few; CDR3nt: TGTGCCAGCAACCCGGGACAGGAAAACGAGCAGTACTTC; CDR3aa: CASNPGQENEQYF
v_gene: TRBV14; d_gene: .; j_gene: TRBJ1-2; abundance: .; CDR3nt: TGTGCCAGCAGCCGCACGGGTAGCAGAGCCTATGGCTACACCTTC; CDR3aa: CASSRTGSRAYGYTF
v_gene: TRBV5-1; d_gene: .; j_gene: TRBJ1-1; abundance: .; CDR3nt: TGCGCCAGCAGCTCACAGGGTTGGAACACTGAAGCTTTCTTT; CDR3aa: CASSSQGWNTEAFF
v_gene: TRBV9; d_gene: .; j_gene: TRBJ2-3; abundance: .; CDR3nt: TGTGCCAGCGGCCAAACGGGACTTCAAACAGATACGCAGTATTTT; CDR3aa: CASGQTGLQTDTQYF